These T cell receptor beta chains were read from a single sample in a study of T cell responses to AZD1222 COVID-19 vaccine. The method was immunoSEQ multiplex PCR; TCRdb's version includes in-frame clones alone and lacks a portion of them. Here the sample spans 96,000 or so clones, 85% to 90% being singletons. The sequencing here drew on peripheral blood, taken on day 0 of AZD1222 vaccination. These receptors were taken from an adult in good health. The CDR3 runs from the conserved cysteine through the conserved F or W. The D gene is left open where the match is weak. Clone size is shown for a subset of rows, as once, few, many or a class of expanded clone.

v_gene	d_gene	abundance	j_gene	CDR3aa	CDR3nt
TRBV30	NA	NA	TRBJ2-7	CAWNGGTYEQYF	TGTGCCTGGAACGGGGGCACGTACGAGCAGTACTTC
TRBV7-3	TRBD2	NA	TRBJ2-1	CASSKGTSRDEQFF	TGTGCCAGCAGCAAAGGGACTAGTAGGGATGAGCAGTTCTTC
TRBV7-6	NA	NA	TRBJ2-7	CASSLALGYEQYF	TGTGCCAGCAGCTTAGCGCTCGGTTACGAGCAGTACTTC
TRBV6-5	TRBD2	once	TRBJ2-1	CASEGLAGDNEQFF	TGTGCCAGTGAGGGACTAGCGGGAGACAATGAGCAGTTCTTC
TRBV14	TRBD2	NA	TRBJ2-1	CASSQIAGRGQFF	TGTGCCAGCAGCCAGATCGCCGGGAGGGGGCAGTTCTTC
TRBV7-2	TRBD2	NA	TRBJ2-1	CASRIWAREGQNEQFF	TGTGCCAGCAGAATTTGGGCGCGGGAGGGTCAAAATGAGCAGTTCTTC
TRBV6-2/TRBV6-3	TRBD1	NA	TRBJ2-2	CASTPGTGEFGELFF	TGTGCCAGCACCCCGGGGACAGGGGAGTTCGGGGAGCTGTTTTTT
TRBV7-9	TRBD1	NA	TRBJ1-6	CASSLGQGDSPLHF	TGTGCCAGCAGCTTAGGACAGGGGGATTCACCCCTCCACTTT
TRBV28	TRBD2	NA	TRBJ2-7	CASSPWTSGMSYEQYF	TGTGCCAGCAGTCCATGGACTAGCGGGATGTCCTACGAGCAGTACTTC
TRBV7-9	TRBD2	once	TRBJ2-7	CASSGTSGNPYEQYF	TGTGCCAGCTCCGGGACTAGCGGGAACCCCTACGAGCAGTACTTC
TRBV19	NA	NA	TRBJ1-4	CASSIPGSATNEKLFF	TGTGCCAGTAGTATCCCCGGGTCTGCAACTAATGAAAAACTGTTTTTT
TRBV4-1	NA	once	TRBJ2-7	CASSQEGWGLYEQYF	TGCGCCAGCAGCCAAGAGGGGTGGGGCCTCTACGAGCAGTACTTC
TRBV9	NA	NA	TRBJ2-2	CASSSGQQTNTGELFF	TGTGCCAGCAGCTCTGGACAACAGACGAACACCGGGGAGCTGTTTTTT
TRBV7-6	NA	NA	TRBJ2-3	CASSAGTYTDTQYF	TGTGCCAGCAGTGCCGGGACTTACACAGATACGCAGTATTTT
TRBV4-2	NA	NA	TRBJ2-1	CASRSSFYEQFF	TGTGCCAGCAGATCGAGTTTTTATGAGCAGTTCTTC
TRBV6-5	NA	NA	TRBJ2-7	CASSGGHGPSYEQYF	TGTGCCAGCAGCGGGGGACACGGGCCTTCCTACGAGCAGTACTTC
TRBV10-3	TRBD1	NA	TRBJ2-1	CAISDRTGRYNEQFF	TGTGCCATCAGTGATAGGACAGGGCGCTACAATGAGCAGTTCTTC
TRBV28	NA	NA	TRBJ1-1	CASTSGAGNTEAFF	TGTGCCAGCACCTCTGGGGCAGGGAACACTGAAGCTTTCTTT
TRBV7-2	NA	NA	TRBJ2-5	CATRRDNQETQYF	TGTGCCACCCGGCGGGACAACCAAGAGACCCAGTACTTC
TRBV27	NA	NA	TRBJ1-4	CASSFRTATNEKLFF	TGTGCCAGCAGTTTCCGGACAGCAACTAATGAAAAACTGTTTTTT
TRBV4-3	TRBD1	NA	TRBJ1-4	CASSPKRDRANEKLFF	TGCGCCAGCAGCCCGAAGAGGGACAGGGCAAATGAAAAACTGTTTTTT
TRBV6-2/TRBV6-3	NA	NA	TRBJ1-2	CASSYSTENYGYTF	TGTGCCAGCAGTTACTCGACAGAGAACTATGGCTACACCTTC
TRBV28	TRBD1	NA	TRBJ1-1	CASSLTGLNTEAFF	TGTGCCAGCAGTTTGACAGGGTTGAACACTGAAGCTTTCTTT
TRBV6-6	NA	NA	TRBJ2-1	CASSPLGNSVTNEQFF	TGTGCCAGCAGTCCCCTTGGTAATAGCGTGACCAATGAGCAGTTCTTC
TRBV7-3	NA	once	TRBJ2-5	CASSLTSLGETQYF	TGTGCCAGCAGCTTAACCTCCCTGGGAGAGACCCAGTACTTC
TRBV7-3	NA	once	TRBJ2-7	CASSAQVSSYEQYF	TGTGCCAGCAGCGCACAGGTTAGCTCCTACGAGCAGTACTTC
TRBV7-2	NA	NA	TRBJ2-7	CASSRGNQAYEQYF	TGTGCCAGCAGTCGGGGGAACCAAGCCTACGAGCAGTACTTC
TRBV9	TRBD1	NA	TRBJ2-5	CASSEQGVTGVETQYF	TGTGCCAGCAGCGAGCAAGGCGTGACAGGGGTAGAGACCCAGTACTTC
TRBV27	TRBD2	NA	TRBJ2-7	CASSLGGGYEQYF	TGTGCCAGCAGCCTTGGCGGGGGGTACGAGCAGTACTTC
TRBV5-1	NA	NA	TRBJ2-7	CASSLVYRPYEQYF	TGCGCCAGCAGCTTGGTCTACAGGCCCTACGAGCAGTACTTC
TRBV4-1	NA	NA	TRBJ2-5	CASSQVGGLGETQYF	TGCGCCAGCAGCCAAGTGGGGGGGCTCGGAGAGACCCAGTACTTC
TRBV18	NA	NA	TRBJ1-1	CASSSASQGIGTEAFF	TGTGCCAGCTCATCAGCCTCTCAGGGAATCGGCACTGAAGCTTTCTTT
TRBV19	NA	NA	TRBJ1-2	CASSSASGTGYTF	TGTGCCAGTAGTTCAGCCTCAGGGACTGGCTACACCTTC
TRBV27	NA	NA	TRBJ1-1	CASSTGQTEAFF	TGTGCCAGCAGTACTGGACAGACTGAAGCTTTCTTT
TRBV28	TRBD1	NA	TRBJ2-3	CASSLGGQGEDTQYF	TGTGCCAGCAGTTTAGGGGGACAGGGTGAAGATACGCAGTATTTT
TRBV28	TRBD2	NA	TRBJ2-1	CASSLAGGPLNEQFF	TGTGCCAGCAGTTTAGCGGGAGGGCCGCTTAATGAGCAGTTCTTC
TRBV4-2	TRBD2	NA	TRBJ2-1	CASTPSSLAGVIRGEQFF	TGTGCCAGCACCCCCTCCTCTCTCGCGGGAGTAATTAGGGGTGAGCAGTTCTTC
TRBV29-1	TRBD1	NA	TRBJ2-3	CSVITGGGDTQYF	TGCAGCGTTATTACAGGGGGCGGTGATACGCAGTATTTT